Described below is a single TCR beta chain sequence and its context. Trimming shortened V by 8 bases and J by 5 bases, and 9 bases separated the two germline ends. Germline CDR1 reads MNHEY; CDR2 reads SVGAGI. The CDR3 totals 11 residues. These data belong to a study of Ad26.COV2.S vaccination and SARS-CoV-2 variants. Study as a whole: Each vaccinee took Ad26.COV2.S intramuscularly, once or twice 56 days apart.

Assay used: immunoSEQ multiplex PCR; TCRdb lists only in-frame clones, some missing. The sample shows hundreds of thousands of clones, 83% of them seen only once. Treatment here: around 19 received Ad26.COV2.S at low or high dose, single or two shots; 5 received placebo; per-sample allocation not given. Sampling occurred on day 63 after the first vaccine or placebo injection. The V and J genes are TRBV6-5 and TRBJ1-2; no clear D. The TCR comes from a person aged 18-65 years who received the Ad26.COV2.S COVID-19 vaccine or a placebo. Source: peripheral blood, taken in a trial of Ad26.COV2.S vaccine versus placebo. CDR3 amino acids: CASWGGYGYTF. In nucleotides, the CDR3 is TGTGCCAGCTGGGGAGGATATGGCTACACCTTC.